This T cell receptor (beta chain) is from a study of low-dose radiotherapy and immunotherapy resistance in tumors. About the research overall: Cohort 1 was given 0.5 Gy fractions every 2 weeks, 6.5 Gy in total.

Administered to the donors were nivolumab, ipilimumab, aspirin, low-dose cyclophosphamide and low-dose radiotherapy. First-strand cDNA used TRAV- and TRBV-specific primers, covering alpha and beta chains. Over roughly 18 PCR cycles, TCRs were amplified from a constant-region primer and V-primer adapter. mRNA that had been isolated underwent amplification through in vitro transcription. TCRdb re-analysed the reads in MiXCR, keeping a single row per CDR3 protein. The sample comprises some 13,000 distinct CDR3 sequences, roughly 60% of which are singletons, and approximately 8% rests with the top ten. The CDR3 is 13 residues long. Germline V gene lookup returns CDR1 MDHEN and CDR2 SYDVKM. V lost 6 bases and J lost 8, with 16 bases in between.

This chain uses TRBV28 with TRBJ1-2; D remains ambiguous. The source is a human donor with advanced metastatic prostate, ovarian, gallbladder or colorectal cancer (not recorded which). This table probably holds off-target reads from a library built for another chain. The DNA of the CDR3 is TGTGCCAGCAGCCTTAGACTGTCCTGGGGCTACACCTTC. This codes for CASSLRLSWGYTF.